The 8 T cell receptor beta chains given below trace back to one sample, sequenced in a study of cytomegalovirus exposure and HLA in healthy donors. PCR primers comprised 60 Vbeta and 13 Jbeta primers. TCRdb's table, derived via immunoSEQ multiplex PCR, lists solely in-frame clones and lacks some. The sample has roughly 110,000 clones, roughly 76% seen once. Sample: PBMCs. Receptors were obtained from a man between 18 and 35 years old in good health and CMV-seronegative.

This chain connects TRBV6-6 to TRBJ2-5; TRBD2 matches at 8 bases. Germline lookup yields CDR1 MNHNY and CDR2 SVGAGI (reference sequence). This CDR3 has 16 residues. Trimming removed 5 bases from V and 0 bases from J; junction bases left unmatched: 8. DNA for the CDR3: TGTGCCAGCAGTCTAGCCCTGGGACTAGACCAAGAGACCCAGTACTTC. It codes for CASSLALGLDQETQYF.

The chain links TRBV6-5 to TRBJ2-7; TRBD2 aligns across 7 bases. The trim removed 5 bases at V and 4 bases at J, leaving 8 bases unmatched. The length of the CDR3 is 14 residues. The V gene's germline CDR1 is MNHEY and CDR2 SVGAGI. The CDR3, as DNA: TGTGCCAGCAGTCGACTGGGCGGGGGATACGAGCAGTACTTC. Protein sequence: CASSRLGGGYEQYF.

The V and J genes are TRBV7-2 and TRBJ2-2; perhaps TRBD2 as D (7 bases). The V end was cut by 1 base, the J end by 2 bases, with 11 bases between. CDR1 and CDR2 (germline): SGHTA, FQGNSA. The CDR3 covers 16 residues. The CDR3 coding sequence is TGTGCCAGCAGCTTAGTGGCGGGGGCAAACACCGGGGAGCTGTTTTTT. Its translation: CASSLVAGANTGELFF. Drawing the rest from reference TRBV7-2 and TRBJ2-2, the complete variable domain is GAGVSQSPSNKVTEKGKDVELRCDPISGHTALYWYRQSLGQGLEFLIYFQGNSAPDKSGLPSDRFSAERTGGSVSTLTIQRTQQEDSAVYLCASSLVAGANTGELFFGEGSRLTVL.

The rearrangement joins TRBV4-2 to TRBJ1-6; 9 bases are a match to TRBD1. J lost 14 bases, V lost 0 bases, and 5 bases had no gene match. Germline V lookup: CDR1 LGHNA, CDR2 YNFKEQ. This CDR3 comprises 14 residues. CDR3: CASSQEVRDRALHF. In nucleotides, the CDR3 is TGTGCCAGCAGCCAAGAGGTGAGGGACAGGGCCCTCCACTTT.

This clone was observed a few times. One end of the junction varies from germline; a read error may be responsible. The CDR3 nucleotides are TGCGCCAGCAGCCAAGATCTTGGGGGGGGTTCCTACGAGCAGTACTTC. Protein product: CASSQDLGGGSYEQYF. This sequence joins TRBV7-9 and TRBJ2-7, with 7 bases matching TRBD2. The CDR3 has 16 amino acids. Per germline, CDR1 SEHNR and CDR2 FQNEAQ (reference sequence).

The CDR3 DNA reads TGCGCCAGCAGCTTAGGCGGGCCTTCCTACGAGCAGTACTTC. Residues: CASSLGGPSYEQYF. This chain joins TRBV5-1 and TRBJ2-5; D is possibly TRBD2 (5 bases). The J call could be wrong; TRBJ2-7 is a better fit for the DNA end. The CDR3 extends over 14 amino acids. In germline, CDR1 is SGHRS, CDR2 YFSETQ.

CDR3 nucleotide sequence: TGTGCCAGCAGCTTGGCCGGCGGGGAGTACGAGCAGTACTTC. Encoded protein: CASSLAGGEYEQYF. V gene TRBV5-4 combines with J gene TRBJ2-7, with a weak D call TRBD2 (6 bases). The CDR3 length is 14 residues. The V gene lost 0 bases and the J gene lost 4 bases, with 11 bases spanning the gap. The germline V gene has CDR1 SGHNT and CDR2 YYREEE (reference sequence).

The genes are TRBV11-3 and TRBJ2-3; maybe TRBD2 (5 bases). This CDR3 is 15 amino acids long. Trimming pared 1 base from V and 1 base from J, leaving 9 bases between. CDR1 and CDR2 from the germline V gene are SGHNT and YENEEA. The CDR3 here is CASSLGELGTDTQYF. CDR3 nucleotides: TGTGCCAGCAGCTTAGGAGAACTAGGCACAGATACGCAGTATTTT.